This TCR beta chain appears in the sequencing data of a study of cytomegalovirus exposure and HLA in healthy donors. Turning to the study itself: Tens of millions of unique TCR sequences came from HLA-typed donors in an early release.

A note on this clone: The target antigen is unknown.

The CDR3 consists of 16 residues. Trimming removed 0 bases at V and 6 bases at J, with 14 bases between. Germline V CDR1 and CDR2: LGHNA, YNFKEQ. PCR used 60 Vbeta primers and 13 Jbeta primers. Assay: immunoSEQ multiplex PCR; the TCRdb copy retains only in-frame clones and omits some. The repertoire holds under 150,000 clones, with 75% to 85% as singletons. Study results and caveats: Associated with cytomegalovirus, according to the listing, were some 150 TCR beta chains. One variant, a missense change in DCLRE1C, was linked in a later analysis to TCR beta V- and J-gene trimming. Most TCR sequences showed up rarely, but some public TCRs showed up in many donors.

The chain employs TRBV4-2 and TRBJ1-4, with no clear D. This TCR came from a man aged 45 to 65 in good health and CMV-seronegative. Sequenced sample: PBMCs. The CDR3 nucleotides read TGTGCCAGCAGCCAAGATGTTGGTCGCGTGGATGAAAAACTGTTTTTT. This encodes CASSQDVGRVDEKLFF.